This T cell receptor (beta chain) originates from a study of T cell responses to AZD1222 COVID-19 vaccine. Study results and limitations: Sampling captured repertoires only after the peak T cell response.

The CDR3 consists of 17 residues. V dropped 0 bases and J dropped 6 bases, with 20 bases sitting between them. Germline V gives CDR1 SGHVS, CDR2 FQNEAQ. The repertoire was sequenced with immunoSEQ multiplex PCR; TCRdb's copy has only in-frame clones and lacks some. The sample holds 120,000 to 150,000 clones, over 90% seen once. As regards this clone: Its matching antigen is unknown.

This TCR came from an adult in good health. Sequencing used peripheral blood, obtained on day 0 of MenACWY control vaccination. J is TRBJ1-1 and V is TRBV7-8; D unresolved. The CDR3 loop reads CASSLAYPKFRPSEAFF. Written as DNA, the CDR3 is TGTGCCAGCAGCTTAGCCTACCCAAAGTTTAGACCGTCTGAAGCTTTCTTT.